A single sample is the source of the 24 T cell receptor beta chains below, sequenced in a study of T cells in Graves' hyperthyroidism and ophthalmopathy. RNA transcripts gave rise to amplified TCR beta CDR3 regions. HTBI primers drove first-round RT-PCR of the TCR CDR3. In TCRdb, the multiplex PCR reads were re-called with MiXCR into one record per CDR3 protein. The table lists about 500,000 distinct CDR3 sequences, 15% to 20% of them singletons, with approximately 15% in the top ten. The sequencing input was blood. These receptors came from a woman aged 18 to 35 with Graves' ophthalmopathy.

The V gene is TRBV4-3, the J gene TRBJ2-2, with D unclear. V was shortened by 4 bases and J by 4 bases, with 13 bases between the two germline ends. The CDR3 runs 15 residues. Germline lookup yields CDR1 LGHNA and CDR2 YSLEER. Here the CDR3 reads CASSPIASGTGELFF. The CDR3 bases are TGCGCCAGCAGCCCGATAGCCTCGGGCACCGGGGAGCTGTTTTTT.

This clonotype was counted between two and nine times. The chain couples TRBV12-3 or TRBV12-4 to TRBJ2-7, with D possibly being TRBD1 (5 bases). CDR3 length: 15 amino acids. V was trimmed by 6 bases and J by 3 bases, leaving 18 bases between them. The CDR3 DNA is TGTGCCAGCAGCGGACACCTACAACTCGGCTACGAGCAGTACTTC. This codes for CASSGHLQLGYEQYF.

The rearrangement uses TRBV5-1 and TRBJ1-2, with TRBD1 matching 7 bases. CDR1 is SGHRS and CDR2 is YFSETQ in the germline V gene. The V and J ends lost 0 bases and 0 bases, in that order; junction bases with no gene match: 5. The CDR3 runs 16 residues. CDR3 protein: CASSLAVGGSNYGYTF. Here the CDR3 DNA reads TGCGCCAGCAGCTTGGCCGTAGGGGGCTCTAACTATGGCTACACCTTC.

This clonotype was seen many times. V usage is TRBV12-3 or TRBV12-4 and J usage is TRBJ2-1; 8 bases line up with TRBD2. The CDR3 sequence is 18 residues long. With V trimmed by 2 bases and J by 3 bases, 12 bases remained unmatched. This chain's CDR3 is CASSLSIVGGTSYNEQFF. Written as DNA, the CDR3 is TGTGCCAGCAGTTTAAGTATAGTGGGAGGGACTAGCTACAATGAGCAGTTCTTC.

The gene calls are TRBV18 and TRBJ2-1; 8 bases line up with TRBD2. Germline assignment: CDR1 KGHSH and CDR2 LQKENI. CDR3 length equals 14 residues. V was pared by 3 bases and J by 9 bases, with 7 bases of the junction left unmatched. The CDR3 is CASSPSGGTVEQFF. For the CDR3, the DNA is TGTGCCAGCTCACCCTCGGGAGGGACGGTTGAGCAGTTCTTC.

This clonotype was seen ten or more times. V and J are TRBV7-2 and TRBJ2-3, with TRBD2 matching 9 bases. V dropped 7 bases and J dropped 0; count of bases not matched to a gene: 11. The CDR3 is 17 residues long. CDR1 and CDR2 from the germline V gene are SGHTA and FQGNSA. CDR3 residues: CASTFGGREGSTDTQYF. In DNA form, the CDR3 reads TGTGCCAGCACCTTCGGTGGGCGGGAGGGAAGCACAGATACGCAGTATTTT.

This rearrangement joins TRBV9 to TRBJ1-3; possible D gene TRBD1, 5 bases. V gave up 0 bases and J gave up 0 bases, with 13 bases separating them. Germline V gene lookup returns CDR1 SGDLS and CDR2 YYNGEE. The CDR3 extends over 17 amino acids. The DNA of the CDR3 is TGTGCCAGCAGCGTAGCTACGGGGGGTAACTCTGGAAACACCATATATTTT. Translated, it gives CASSVATGGNSGNTIYF.

CDR3 nucleotide sequence: TGTGCCAGCAGTTACTCGGGGGTTACAGTCCAAGAGACCCAGTACTTC. Residues: CASSYSGVTVQETQYF. The rearrangement links TRBV6-5 to TRBJ2-5; D is possibly TRBD1 or TRBD2 (5 bases each). This CDR3 comprises 16 residues. CDR1 is MNHEY and CDR2 is SVGAGI in the germline V gene. V gave up 0 bases and J gave up 1 base, with 12 bases separating them.

There are many counts of this clonotype. The CDR3 region is CASTLNYQPQHF. Here the CDR3 DNA reads TGTGCCAGCACCCTCAATTATCAGCCCCAGCATTTT. This chain uses TRBV6-1 with TRBJ1-5; D remains ambiguous. The CDR3 length is 12 residues. Germline CDR1 and CDR2: MNHNS and SASEGT. V was clipped by 7 bases and J by 5 bases, with 9 bases between them.

This clonotype was counted a few times. The CDR3 is CASSQLSGGASYNEQFF. The CDR3 region has the DNA TGCGCCAGCAGCCAACTTAGCGGGGGGGCTAGCTACAATGAGCAGTTCTTC. The chain couples TRBV5-1 to TRBJ2-1; 11 positions agree with TRBD2. The junction had 9 bases not matched to a gene; V was cut back by 4 bases and J by 3 bases. The CDR3 covers 17 residues. CDR1 and CDR2 (germline): SGHRS, YFSETQ.

This clonotype was counted at least ten times. The DNA of the CDR3 is TGTGCCAGCAGTGCCGACGTTTCCCCCTACGAGCAGTACTTC. Amino acids: CASSADVSPYEQYF. The V call is TRBV2, the J call TRBJ2-7; D remains ambiguous. Germline V gene sequence: CDR1 SNHLY, CDR2 FYNNEI. Trimming took 4 bases from V and 2 from J, leaving 12 bases between them. The CDR3 consists of 14 residues.

This clonotype has ten or more counts. This chain links TRBV6-1 with TRBJ2-5; 7 nucleotides agree with TRBD1. This CDR3 comprises 14 residues. The trim removed 6 bases at V and 1 base at J, leaving 5 bases unmatched. CDR1 and CDR2 from the germline V gene are MNHNS and SASEGT. DNA of the CDR3: TGTGCCAGCAGCCGGGGACAGATCCAAGAGACCCAGTACTTC. Translated: CASSRGQIQETQYF.

Ten or more counts support this clonotype. CDR3 residues: CASSLSGSQETQYF. In DNA form, the CDR3 reads TGTGCCAGCAGTTTATCAGGGTCCCAAGAGACCCAGTACTTC. The rearrangement uses TRBV27 and TRBJ2-5; D not certain. The germline CDR1 and CDR2 sequences are MNHEY and SMNVEV (reference sequence). There are 14 residues in the CDR3. V shed 0 bases and J shed 1 base, with 6 bases lying between them.

This clonotype was seen many times. The V gene is TRBV13, the J gene TRBJ1-4; no definite D call. Trimming pared 2 bases from V and 6 bases from J, leaving 10 bases between. CDR3 length: 14 residues. Germline values: CDR1 PRHDT, CDR2 FYEKMQ (reference sequence). The CDR3 DNA reads as TGTGCCAGCAGCTTACGCGCGGGCGATGAAAAACTGTTTTTT. Protein product: CASSLRAGDEKLFF.

At least ten counts were recorded for this clonotype. As DNA, the CDR3 is TGTGCCAGCAGATCCGGACAGCCGAACACTGAAGCTTTCTTT. This gives the protein CASRSGQPNTEAFF. The chain uses TRBV12-3 or TRBV12-4 and TRBJ1-1, with TRBD1 as a possible D gene (6 bases). This CDR3 comprises 14 residues. Between the trimmed V and J ends, which lost 6 bases and 1 base, there was a span of 12 bases.

In its sample, this clonotype was seen many times. The chain joins TRBV28 to TRBJ2-7; 15 bases are shared with TRBD2. V lost 3 bases to trimming and J lost 6 bases; unmatched junction nucleotides: 6. This CDR3 is built from 16 residues. Germline-derived CDR1 and CDR2 are MDHEN and SYDVKM. This chain's CDR3 is CASSFFPGLAGGEQYF. As DNA, the CDR3 is TGTGCCAGCAGTTTCTTTCCGGGACTAGCGGGAGGCGAGCAGTACTTC.

V is TRBV6-6 and J is TRBJ2-5, with a tentative D call TRBD2 (5 bases). Germline V lookup: CDR1 MNHNY, CDR2 SVGAGI (reference sequence). There are 14 residues in the CDR3. V lost 0 bases and J lost 5, with 10 bases in between. In nucleotides, the CDR3 is TGTGCCAGCAGTTACTCGGTTTGGGAGGAGACCCAGTACTTC. Protein product: CASSYSVWEETQYF.

This clonotype showed up many times. The chain couples TRBV6-6 to TRBJ2-7; D is possibly TRBD1 or TRBD2 (5 bases each). CDR3 length: 16 amino acids. Trimming removed 2 bases from V and 0 bases from J, with 14 bases in between. Germline values: CDR1 MNHNY, CDR2 SVGAGI (reference sequence). CDR3: CASSYPISGSSYEQYF. CDR3 DNA: TGTGCCAGCAGTTACCCCATTTCAGGGAGCTCCTACGAGCAGTACTTC.

The V call is TRBV4-2, the J call TRBJ1-2, with D maybe TRBD1 (6 bases). This CDR3 is 14 amino acids long. Germline V lookup: CDR1 LGHNA, CDR2 YNFKEQ. V lost 0 bases to trimming and J lost 8 bases, with 13 bases between them. The DNA for the CDR3 is TGTGCCAGCAGCCAAGATTACAGGGATCGCGGCTACACCTTC. This codes for CASSQDYRDRGYTF.

Concerning this clonotype: This sequence may be a read error, since a much larger clone differs from it by one base. V gene TRBV6-2 or TRBV6-3 combines with J gene TRBJ2-7; possible D gene TRBD2, 5 bases. The CDR3 has 13 amino acids. In germline, CDR1 is MNHEY, CDR2 SVGEGT. The CDR3 protein is CAAGLGKRYERYF. As DNA, the CDR3 is TGTGCCGCCGGACTGGGGAAGAGGTACGAGCGGTACTTC.

This chain joins TRBV19 and TRBJ2-7; 9 bases map to TRBD2. The CDR3 is 14 amino acids. V dropped 3 bases and J dropped 3; count of bases not matched to a gene: 3. Looked up from germline, CDR1 is LNHDA and CDR2 is SQIVND (reference sequence). The chain's CDR3 is CASSMIAGVYEQYF. The CDR3 bases are TGTGCCAGTAGTATGATAGCGGGAGTCTACGAGCAGTACTTC.

This clonotype was seen a few times. The rearrangement joins TRBV6-1 to TRBJ1-2; TRBD1 might be the D (6 bases). Trimming shortened V by 6 bases and J by 3 bases, and 11 bases separated the two germline ends. Germline CDR1 and CDR2: MNHNS and SASEGT. The CDR3 has 13 residues. The CDR3 DNA reads as TGTGCCAGCAGCCCGGGACACGACTATGGCTACACCTTC. Residues: CASSPGHDYGYTF.

This clonotype has ten or more counts. V usage is TRBV7-2 and J usage is TRBJ2-1; D call uncertain. Trimming shortened V by 1 base and J by 1 base, and 14 bases separated the two germline ends. The length of the CDR3 is 17 residues. Germline V lookup: CDR1 SGHTA, CDR2 FQGNSA. CDR3 nucleotides: TGTGCCAGCAGCTTAGAGCAAGGTTATCAGTCCTACAATGAGCAGTTCTTC. Protein: CASSLEQGYQSYNEQFF.

This clonotype was recorded many times. The CDR3 is CASSLRGYAYEQYF. The CDR3 DNA sequence: TGCGCCAGCAGCTTGCGGGGGTATGCCTACGAGCAGTACTTC. The chain links TRBV5-1 to TRBJ2-7; a weak D match, TRBD2 (6 bases). V lost 1 base and J 2 bases, leaving 10 bases between the germline ends. This CDR3 spans 14 amino acids. The germline V gene has CDR1 SGHRS and CDR2 YFSETQ.